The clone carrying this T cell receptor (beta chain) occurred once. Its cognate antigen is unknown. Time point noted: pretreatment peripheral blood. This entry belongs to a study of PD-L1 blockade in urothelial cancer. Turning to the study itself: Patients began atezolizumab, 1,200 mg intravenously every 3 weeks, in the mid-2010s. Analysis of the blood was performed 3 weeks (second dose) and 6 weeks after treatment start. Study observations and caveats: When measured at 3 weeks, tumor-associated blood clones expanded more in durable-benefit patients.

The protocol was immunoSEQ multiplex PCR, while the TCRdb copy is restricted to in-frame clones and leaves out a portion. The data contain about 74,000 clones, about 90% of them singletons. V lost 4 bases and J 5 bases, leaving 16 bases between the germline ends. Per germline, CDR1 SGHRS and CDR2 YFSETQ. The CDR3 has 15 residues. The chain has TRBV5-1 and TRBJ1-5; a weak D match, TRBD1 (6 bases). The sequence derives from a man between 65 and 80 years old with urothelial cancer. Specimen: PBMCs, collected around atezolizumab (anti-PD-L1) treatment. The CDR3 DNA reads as TGCGCCAGCAGCCCCCTAAGAGGGGGTCATCAGCCCCAGCATTTT. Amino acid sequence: CASSPLRGGHQPQHF.